A single sample is the source of the 7 T cell receptor beta chains below, sequenced in a study of early T cells in non-severe SARS-CoV-2 infection. TCRdb reanalysed the 5' RACE reads using MiXCR and keeps one entry per CDR3 protein. The sample has tens of thousands of distinct CDR3 sequences, 5.3% seen once; the top ten hold 4% to 5.5%. Sequencing was carried out using whole blood. The source is an adult who was a healthcare worker with PCR-confirmed SARS-CoV-2 infection or an uninfected control (not recorded which).

In its sample, this clonotype ranks as medium-sized. V gene TRBV28 combines with J gene TRBJ1-1; possible D gene TRBD1, 6 bases. V was cut by 6 bases and J by 6 bases, with 11 bases left in between. Germline CDR1 is MDHEN and CDR2 is SYDVKM. The CDR3 has 12 residues. The CDR3 coding sequence is TGTGCCAGCAGGGTAGGGGGTGCTGAAGCTTTCTTT. Encoded protein: CASRVGGAEAFF.

CDR3 in amino acids: CASSPVGADNSPLHF. In DNA, the CDR3 is TGTGCCAGCAGCCCAGTGGGGGCGGATAATTCACCCCTCCACTTT. This chain links TRBV7-6 with TRBJ1-6; tentative D call: TRBD1 (6 bases). Germline CDR1 is SGHVS and CDR2 is FNYEAQ. Trimming left V 5 bases short and J 5 bases short, with 13 bases between. This CDR3 is built from 15 residues.

This clonotype was seen repeatedly, ten times or more. This CDR3 is CASRSIPRGYETDTQYF. The CDR3 DNA sequence: TGTGCCAGCAGATCCATCCCCAGGGGTTATGAAACAGATACGCAGTATTTT. The chain has TRBV28 and TRBJ2-3; D is perhaps TRBD1 (6 bases). The length of the CDR3 is 17 residues. Germline V gene sequence: CDR1 MDHEN, CDR2 SYDVKM. Trimming shortened V by 6 bases and J by 3 bases, and 22 bases separated the two germline ends.

This clonotype was seen many times. This chain uses TRBV7-9 with TRBJ1-3; no firm D call. Germline loops: CDR1 SEHNR, CDR2 FQNEAQ (reference sequence). The CDR3 is made up of 12 amino acids. Trimming cost V 5 bases and J 10 bases, with 12 bases left between them. CDR3 sequence reads: CASSGTHSTIYF. In DNA, the CDR3 is TGTGCCAGCAGCGGAACCCATTCGACCATATATTTT. Full variable domain (missing parts from reference TRBV7-9 and TRBJ1-3): DTGVSQNPRHKITKRGQNVTFRCDPISEHNRLYWYRQTLGQGPEFLTYFQNEAQLEKSRLLSDRFSAERPKGSFSTLEIQRTEQGDSAMYLCASSGTHSTIYFGEGSWLTVV.

This clonotype showed up just a few times. The CDR3 protein is CSAGGLATYNEQFF. The CDR3 region has the DNA TGCAGTGCTGGGGGACTAGCGACTTACAATGAGCAGTTCTTC. The genes are TRBV20-1 and TRBJ2-1; 10 nucleotides match TRBD2. Germline CDR1 reads DFQATT; CDR2 reads SNEGSKA (reference sequence). The V and J ends lost 5 bases and 4 bases, in that order; junction bases with no gene match: 5. CDR3 length: 14 amino acids.

The V call is TRBV2, the J call TRBJ2-2; D gene uncertain. Trimming cost V 7 bases and J 6 bases, with 6 bases left between them. The germline CDR1 and CDR2 sequences are SNHLY and FYNNEI. CDR3 length equals 11 residues. This CDR3 is CASTHAGELFF. CDR3 sequence (DNA): TGTGCCAGCACTCATGCCGGGGAGCTGTTTTTT.

This clonotype was picked up many times. The rearrangement links TRBV6-1 to TRBJ1-2; D might be TRBD1 (5 bases). The CDR3 length is 12 residues. Trimming took 8 bases from V and 4 from J, leaving 11 bases between them. Germline loops: CDR1 MNHNS, CDR2 SASEGT. The CDR3 here is CASHQGLYGYTF. In nucleotides, the CDR3 is TGTGCCAGCCACCAGGGCCTCTATGGCTACACCTTC.